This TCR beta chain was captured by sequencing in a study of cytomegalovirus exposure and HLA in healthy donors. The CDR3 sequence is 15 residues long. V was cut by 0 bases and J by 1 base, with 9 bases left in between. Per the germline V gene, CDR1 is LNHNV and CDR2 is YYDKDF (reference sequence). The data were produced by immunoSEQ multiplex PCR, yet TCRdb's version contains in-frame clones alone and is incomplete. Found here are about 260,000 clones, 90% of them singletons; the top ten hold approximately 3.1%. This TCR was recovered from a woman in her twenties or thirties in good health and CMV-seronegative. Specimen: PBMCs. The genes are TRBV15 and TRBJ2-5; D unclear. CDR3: CATSRDLGSQETQYF. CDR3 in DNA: TGTGCCACCAGCAGAGATCTGGGCAGCCAAGAGACCCAGTACTTC.